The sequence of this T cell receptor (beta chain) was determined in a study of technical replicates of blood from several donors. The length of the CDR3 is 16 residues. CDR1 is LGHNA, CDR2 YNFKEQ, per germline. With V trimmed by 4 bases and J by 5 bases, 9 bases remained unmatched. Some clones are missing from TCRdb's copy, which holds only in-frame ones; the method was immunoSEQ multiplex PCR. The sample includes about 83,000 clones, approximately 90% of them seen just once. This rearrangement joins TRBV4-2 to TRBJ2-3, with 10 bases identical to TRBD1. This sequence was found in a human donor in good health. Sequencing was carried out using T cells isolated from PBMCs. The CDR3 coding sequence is TGTGCCAGCAGCCCCAGAGACAGGGGGCGCATAGATACGCAGTATTTT. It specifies CASSPRDRGRIDTQYF.